The 18 T cell receptor beta chains below all came from one sample that was sequenced in a study of T cells in Graves' hyperthyroidism and ophthalmopathy. Template material for amplifying TCR beta CDR3 regions consisted of RNA transcripts. The study used the HTBI primer set for a first-round RT-PCR of the TCR CDR3. In TCRdb, the multiplex PCR reads were re-called with MiXCR into one record per CDR3 protein. The sample has 530,000 or so distinct CDR3 sequences; approximately 25% are singletons. The sequenced sample was blood. The source is a woman aged 25 to 39 with Graves' ophthalmopathy.

This clonotype was counted many times. The gene calls are TRBV12-3 or TRBV12-4 and TRBJ1-2; tentatively, D is TRBD1 (5 bases). The V end was cut by 6 bases, the J end by 2 bases, with 10 bases between. This CDR3 region has 13 residues. CDR3 sequence reads: CASRPGDNYGYTF. The CDR3 DNA sequence: TGTGCCAGCAGGCCTGGGGACAACTATGGCTACACCTTC.

Ten or more counts support this clonotype. This chain joins TRBV12-3 or TRBV12-4 and TRBJ2-2; D unclear. This CDR3 region has 13 residues. With 5 bases removed from V and 6 bases from J, the gap between germline ends came to 10 bases. CDR3 coding DNA: TGTGCCAGCAGTCCGGCTGTGGCCGGGGAGCTGTTTTTT. This codes for CASSPAVAGELFF.

The sample holds many counts of this clonotype. This chain joins TRBV6-1 and TRBJ1-2; unclear D gene. In germline, CDR1 is MNHNS, CDR2 SASEGT. Trimming took 3 bases from V and 0 from J, leaving 8 bases between them. CDR3 length equals 14 residues. The chain's CDR3 is CASSESTANYGYTF. Written as DNA, the CDR3 is TGTGCCAGCAGTGAGTCAACTGCTAACTATGGCTACACCTTC.

A remark on this clonotype: Since a much larger clone is just one base distant, this may be a read error. The gene calls are TRBV29-1 and TRBJ1-1; D not certain. The CDR3 is 15 amino acids. V shed 1 base and J shed 1 base, with 13 bases lying between them. Germline V lookup: CDR1 SQVTM, CDR2 ANQGSEA. In DNA, the CDR3 is TGCAGCGTTGAAGGACACACCTGGTCGAACACTGAAGCTTTCTTT. Residues: CSVEGHTWSNTEAFF.

The rearrangement uses TRBV12-3 or TRBV12-4 and TRBJ2-7, with D possibly being TRBD2 (5 bases). Deletions cut 6 bases from V and 2 bases from J, with 14 bases between. The CDR3 covers 14 residues. CDR3 nucleotide sequence: TGTGCCAGCAGCCGGGGTTCTTCCCCCTACGAGCAGTACTTC. It yields the protein CASSRGSSPYEQYF.

There are many counts of this clonotype. The DNA for the CDR3 is TGTGCCAGTGAAGGGGAGAAGGGTCAGCCCCAGCATTTT. This translates into CASEGEKGQPQHF. V and J are TRBV2 and TRBJ1-5, with TRBD1 as a possible D gene (5 bases). This CDR3 is built from 13 residues. Germline V gene lookup returns CDR1 SNHLY and CDR2 FYNNEI. Deletions cut 9 bases from V and 6 bases from J, with 15 bases between.

J is TRBJ1-1 and V is TRBV7-9, with a possible D match to TRBD1 (5 bases). V lost 11 bases, J lost 0 bases, and 10 bases lay in between. CDR3 size: 12 residues. Germline loops: CDR1 SEHNR, CDR2 FQNEAQ (reference sequence). CDR3 region: CALGQMNTEAFF. The CDR3 region has the DNA TGTGCCTTGGGGCAGATGAACACTGAAGCTTTCTTT.

The J gene is TRBJ2-5, the V gene TRBV11-2, with D unclear. The V gene lost 1 base and the J gene lost 1 base, with 16 bases spanning the gap. CDR1 is SGHAT, CDR2 FQNNGV, per germline. This CDR3 is built from 17 residues. CDR3 in DNA: TGTGCCAGCAGCTTAGGTCGTCGGTTTTTCGGCCAAGAGACCCAGTACTTC. It specifies CASSLGRRFFGQETQYF.

As to this clonotype: One end of the junction fails to match germline, which may point to a read error. This rearrangement joins TRBV10-3 to TRBJ2-5; D is uncertain. The CDR3 extends over 12 amino acids. CDR1 and CDR2 (germline): ENHRY, SYGVKD. CDR3: CAIGEQEETQYF. CDR3 bases: TGTGCCATCGGTGAGCAGGAGGAGACCCAGTACTTC.

Points on this clonotype: The junction departs from germline at one end; a sequencing error may be responsible. The chain uses TRBV7-2 and TRBJ2-5, with TRBD2 as a possible D gene (5 bases). CDR1 and CDR2 from the germline V gene are SGHTA and FQGNSA. The CDR3 has 14 amino acids. The CDR3 sequence is CVSSPRLSPETQYF. Written as DNA, the CDR3 is TGTGTCAGCAGCCCCAGACTATCCCCAGAGACCCAGTACTTC.

The sample holds many counts of this clonotype. J is TRBJ2-7 and V is TRBV12-3 or TRBV12-4; 11 nucleotides match TRBD1. After removal of 8 bases from V and 0 bases from J, the junction contained 9 bases not matched to a gene. This CDR3 has 16 amino acids. CDR3 nucleotide sequence: TGTGCCAGCGGTGGGACAGGGGGACCCTCCTCCTACGAGCAGTACTTC. Translated: CASGGTGGPSSYEQYF.

V and J are TRBV4-1 and TRBJ2-7; 9 positions agree with TRBD1. Trimming at V came to 6 bases and at J to 5 bases, leaving 8 bases not matched to a gene. This CDR3 comprises 14 residues. Germline CDR1 MGHRA, CDR2 YSYEKL. The DNA of the CDR3 is TGCGCCAGCAGTCGCCCCGGGACAGGGAACGAGCAGTACTTC. It translates to CASSRPGTGNEQYF.

Ten or more counts support this clonotype. The chain recombines TRBV6-1 with TRBJ2-7; TRBD1 might be the D (6 bases). V was clipped by 2 bases and J by 3 bases, with 11 bases between them. Germline CDR1 reads MNHNS; CDR2 reads SASEGT. CDR3 length: 14 residues. CDR3 nucleotide sequence: TGTGCCAGCAGTGAAAGGGGGTACGACTACGAGCAGTACTTC. This encodes CASSERGYDYEQYF.

This clonotype was seen at least ten times. The J gene is TRBJ2-4, the V gene TRBV7-9; TRBD1 agrees at 9 bases. The CDR3 length is 16 residues. V lost 6 bases and J lost 1; bases outside the gene matches: 7. The germline V gene encodes CDR1 SEHNR and CDR2 FQNEAQ (reference sequence). The CDR3 region is CASRNRGRGAKNIQYF. Here the CDR3 DNA reads TGTGCCAGCAGAAACAGGGGGCGCGGGGCCAAAAACATTCAGTACTTC.

This clonotype was seen ten or more times. The chain joins TRBV11-1 to TRBJ1-1; D gene uncertain. With 3 bases removed from V and 4 bases from J, the gap between germline ends came to 3 bases. This CDR3 has 11 residues. Germline CDR1 is SGHAT and CDR2 is FQDESV (reference sequence). Here the CDR3 reads CASSFATEAFF. The CDR3 DNA sequence: TGTGCCAGCAGCTTTGCCACTGAAGCTTTCTTT.

The chain links TRBV12-5 to TRBJ2-2; D not certain. This CDR3 has 15 amino acids. The V and J ends lost 3 bases and 4 bases respectively, with 12 bases between them. Germline V gene lookup returns CDR1 LGHNT and CDR2 FRNRAP. In DNA, the CDR3 is TGTGCTAGTGGTTTCAGTCGGGTCGGCACCGGGGAGCTGTTTTTT. Translating it yields CASGFSRVGTGELFF.

This clonotype was counted at least ten times. The V and J genes are TRBV10-3 and TRBJ1-3; D unclear. The CDR3 covers 14 residues. The V and J ends lost 3 bases and 0 bases respectively, with 6 bases between them. Germline V lookup: CDR1 ENHRY, CDR2 SYGVKD. In nucleotides, the CDR3 is TGTGCCATCAGTGATGCCGTCTCTGGAAACACCATATATTTT. Amino acid sequence: CAISDAVSGNTIYF.

This clonotype was observed many times. This may come from a read error, since a much larger clone is one base off. The gene calls are TRBV6-1 and TRBJ2-6; D is uncertain. Germline CDR1 reads MNHNS; CDR2 reads SASEGT. This CDR3 is built from 14 residues. V lost 4 bases and J 2 bases, leaving 6 bases between the germline ends. The CDR3 sequence is CASSGATGANVLTF. The DNA for the CDR3 is TGTGCCAGCAGTGGAGCGACTGGGGCCAACGTCCTGACTTTC.